These 26 T cell receptor beta chains originate from one sample sequenced in a study of neurological immune-mediated disorders. MiXCR, run by TCRdb on the 5' RACE reads, gives a single entry per CDR3 protein. The sample comprises approximately 48,000 distinct CDR3 sequences, about 13% of which are singletons, and approximately 10% rests with the top ten. The time point: longitudinal time-point 3. Material for sequencing was PBMCs. These receptors came from a male donor with HTLV-1-associated myelopathy (HAM/TSP).

This clonotype was counted at least ten times. For the CDR3, the DNA is TGTGCCAGCAGCTTCGGCGGGGGGTTAGAATACGAGCAGTACTTC. Translating it yields CASSFGGGLEYEQYF. The J gene is TRBJ2-7, the V gene TRBV5-4; 8 bases align to TRBD2. In germline, CDR1 is SGHNT, CDR2 YYREEE (reference sequence). This CDR3 has 15 residues. The ends lost 2 bases at V and 4 bases at J; junction bases unmatched: 8.

This clonotype was counted ten times or more. The CDR3 spells CASSEQGSETQYF. The CDR3 DNA follows: TGTGCCAGCAGCGAGCAGGGGTCCGAGACCCAGTACTTC. The J gene is TRBJ2-5, the V gene TRBV7-2; a possible D gene is TRBD1 (6 bases). Trimming stripped 5 bases from V and 5 bases from J, with 12 bases between. Looked up from germline, CDR1 is SGHTA and CDR2 is FQGNSA. This CDR3 comprises 13 residues.

There are many counts of this clonotype. This chain joins TRBV20-1 and TRBJ2-1; possible D gene TRBD2, 6 bases. This CDR3 has 14 residues. V was pared by 6 bases and J by 4 bases, with 16 bases between. Germline-derived CDR1 and CDR2 are DFQATT and SNEGSKA (reference sequence). CDR3 coding DNA: TGCAGTGCCGAAGGGGCTAGCGCGTACAATGAGCAGTTCTTC. Translation gives CSAEGASAYNEQFF.

This clonotype was counted between two and nine times. This chain uses TRBV29-1 with TRBJ2-5, with a weak D call TRBD1 (7 bases). Germline V gene data show CDR1 as SQVTM and CDR2 as ANQGSEA. The CDR3 totals 13 residues. Trimming cost V 7 bases and J 2 bases, with 14 bases left between them. The CDR3 spells CSARRGQQETQYF. The CDR3 DNA reads TGCAGCGCCAGGAGGGGACAGCAAGAGACCCAGTACTTC.

This clonotype appeared many times. V and J are TRBV4-2 and TRBJ2-7; the match to TRBD1 covers 8 bases. V shed 3 bases and J 5 bases; nucleotides not matched to a gene: 9. The CDR3 length is 15 residues. Germline V lookup: CDR1 LGHNA, CDR2 YNFKEQ. CDR3 protein: CASSQDQGARDEQYF. The CDR3 coding sequence is TGTGCCAGCAGCCAGGACCAGGGGGCGCGGGACGAGCAGTACTTC.

The table lists this clonotype with many counts. Here the CDR3 omits its conserved ending phenylalanine or tryptophan, so a read error is the likely source. The limits of the CDR3 on the DNA are not certain, so only TCRdb's listed CDR3 is given. This rearrangement joins TRBV20-1 to TRBJ2-7; the table's D gene call, TRBD1, was not cross checked with the DNA. Both ends counted, the CDR3 spans 14 residues. CDR1 and CDR2 from the germline V gene are DFQATT and SNEGSKA (reference sequence). The CDR3 region is CSARELTSGGQMLA.

Only a few counts were recorded for this clonotype. The V call is TRBV5-1, the J call TRBJ1-2, with D unresolved. CDR1 SGHRS and CDR2 YFSETQ come from the germline V gene. This CDR3 region has 12 residues. Trimming cost V 4 bases and J 8 bases, with 12 bases left between them. DNA for the CDR3: TGCGCCAGCAGCACGGAAATGGGGGGCTACACCTTC. Translation gives CASSTEMGGYTF. Full variable domain (rest looked up from reference TRBV5-1 and TRBJ1-2): KAGVTQTPRYLIKTRGQQVTLSCSPISGHRSVSWYQQTPGQGLQFLFEYFSETQRNKGNFPGRFSGRQFSNSRSEMNVSTLELGDSALYLCASSTEMGGYTFGSGTRLTVV.

This clonotype was counted a few times. The genes are TRBV2 and TRBJ1-6, with D possibly matching TRBD1 (5 bases). Trimming took off 6 bases at V and 4 bases at J, with 19 bases between the two ends. The germline V gene encodes CDR1 SNHLY and CDR2 FYNNEI. The CDR3 is made up of 17 amino acids. CDR3 amino acids: CASRDGFQGLYNSPLHF. The CDR3 region has the DNA TGTGCCAGCAGGGACGGGTTCCAGGGCCTTTATAATTCACCCCTCCACTTT.

This clonotype was seen ten or more times. The chain has TRBV30 and TRBJ1-4, with D unclear. The CDR3 contains 11 residues. CDR1 GTSNPN and CDR2 SVGIG come from the germline V gene (reference sequence). CDR3 DNA sequence: TGTGCTGCCCGGGGTAATGAAAAACTGTTTTTT. It translates to CAARGNEKLFF.

This clonotype occurred many times. J is TRBJ2-1 and V is TRBV5-1; perhaps TRBD1 as D (6 bases). CDR3 length: 14 residues. The germline V gene has CDR1 SGHRS and CDR2 YFSETQ. Trimming shortened V by 0 bases and J by 7 bases, and 11 bases separated the two germline ends. The CDR3, as DNA: TGCGCCAGCAGCTTGGCCGACAGGACTAATGAGCAGTTCTTC. It yields the protein CASSLADRTNEQFF.

The gene calls are TRBV4-3 and TRBJ1-6; TRBD1 is a possible D gene (6 bases). This CDR3 contains 19 residues. The germline CDR1 and CDR2 sequences are LGHNA and YSLEER. Deletions cut 1 base from V and 3 bases from J, with 19 bases between. CDR3 residues: CASSQADGLRDNYNSPLHF. The CDR3 DNA reads as TGCGCCAGCAGCCAAGCGGATGGACTACGGGACAACTATAATTCACCCCTCCACTTT.

The table lists this clonotype with many counts. This sequence joins TRBV5-8 and TRBJ1-6; 8 bases agree with TRBD1. The CDR3 totals 15 residues. With 1 base clipped from V and 5 bases from J, the junction kept 2 bases outside the gene matches. Germline CDR1 is SGHTS and CDR2 is YDEGEE. The CDR3 loop is CASSLNRGNNSPLHF. The CDR3 bases are TGTGCCAGCAGCTTGAACAGGGGGAATAATTCACCCCTCCACTTT.

This clonotype was seen ten or more times. The rearrangement uses TRBV20-1 and TRBJ2-3, with TRBD2 matching over 7 bases. CDR3 size: 15 residues. V lost 0 bases and J lost 3; bases outside the gene matches: 6. CDR1 and CDR2 (germline): DFQATT, SNEGSKA (reference sequence). The CDR3, as DNA: TGCAGTGCTAGAGATTCCGGACTAGGGACAGATACGCAGTATTTT. Protein: CSARDSGLGTDTQYF.

Ten or more counts support this clonotype. The V call is TRBV5-1, the J call TRBJ2-1; no definite D call. The CDR3 sequence is 15 residues long. Germline CDR1 SGHRS, CDR2 YFSETQ. Trimming removed 7 bases at V and 0 bases at J, with 14 bases between. CDR3 coding DNA: TGCGCCAGCTCTGGTGGTTGGAGCTCCTACAATGAGCAGTTCTTC. Its protein is CASSGGWSSYNEQFF.

This clonotype was seen repeatedly, ten times or more. J is TRBJ1-1 and V is TRBV6-5; 11 bases are shared with TRBD1. The CDR3 sequence is 15 residues long. The germline gives CDR1 MNHEY, CDR2 SVGAGI. The V segment lost 7 bases and the J segment 8 bases; nucleotides outside the gene matches: 12. The CDR3 bases are TGTGCCAGCAACGGAGACGGGACAGGGGGGGGAGAAGCTTTCTTT. As protein: CASNGDGTGGGEAFF.

In this sample, this clonotype turned up many times. The chain couples TRBV4-3 to TRBJ2-3; the D is unclear. Germline CDR1 LGHNA, CDR2 YSLEER. V lost 5 bases, J lost 5 bases, and 11 bases lay in between. The CDR3 has 13 residues. The CDR3 DNA follows: TGCGCCAGCAGCGAGCCACACCAAGATACGCAGTATTTT. Translated: CASSEPHQDTQYF.

This clonotype has at least ten counts. The chain joins TRBV5-1 to TRBJ2-7, with 7 bases fitting TRBD1. Germline V gives CDR1 SGHRS, CDR2 YFSETQ. The J segment lost 1 base and the V segment lost 5 bases, leaving 9 bases of the junction unmatched. The CDR3 contains 15 residues. CDR3 nucleotide sequence: TGCGCCAGCAGTGGGGACAGTGGAGCTTCCTACGAGCAGTACTTC. Protein product: CASSGDSGASYEQYF.

This clonotype occurred many times. This chain connects TRBV7-9 to TRBJ2-5; TRBD2 might be the D (5 bases). The germline V gene encodes CDR1 SEHNR and CDR2 FQNEAQ (reference sequence). The CDR3 is 12 residues long. V lost 5 bases, J lost 5 bases, and 9 bases lay in between. CDR3 nucleotides: TGTGCCAGCAGCGGTGGCGGGGAGACCCAGTACTTC. Amino acid sequence: CASSGGGETQYF.

This clonotype has a count of ten or more. The V and J genes are TRBV20-1 and TRBJ2-5, with no clear D. There are 12 residues in the CDR3. In germline, CDR1 is DFQATT, CDR2 SNEGSKA (reference sequence). V lost 8 bases and J 5 bases, leaving 15 bases between the germline ends. The CDR3, as DNA: TGCAGTCCGAAGGGAATGGGGGAGACCCAGTACTTC. Its translation is CSPKGMGETQYF.

This clonotype was seen many times. The chain combines TRBV27 with TRBJ1-2; the match to TRBD1 covers 10 bases. The CDR3 length is 16 residues. The J segment lost 8 bases and the V segment lost 5 bases, leaving 14 bases of the junction unmatched. Per the germline V gene, CDR1 is MNHEY and CDR2 is SMNVEV (reference sequence). DNA for the CDR3: TGTGCCAGCAGTCCGACAGGGGGCGATTTAGTTAACGGCTACACCTTC. Its protein is CASSPTGGDLVNGYTF.

This clonotype showed up just a few times. The germline gene is not matched at one end of the junction; a read error may be the cause. The chain uses TRBV29-1 and TRBJ2-2, with a tentative D call TRBD2 (5 bases). The germline V gene encodes CDR1 SQVTM and CDR2 ANQGSEA. CDR3 length equals 13 residues. DNA of the CDR3: TGCAGCGTTGCCCCACCTTACACCGGGGAGCTGATTTTC. It specifies CSVAPPYTGELIF.

The sample holds a few counts of this clonotype. The chain employs TRBV7-2 and TRBJ1-2; D possibly corresponds to TRBD1 (5 bases). The CDR3 loop spans 14 amino acids. CDR1 SGHTA and CDR2 FQGNSA come from the germline V gene. V lost 1 base to trimming and J lost 2 bases, with 8 bases between them. The CDR3 DNA reads as TGTGCCAGCAGCTTAGGTCGGGGGAACTATGGCTACACCTTC. Translating gives CASSLGRGNYGYTF. The whole variable domain, filled in from reference TRBV7-2 and TRBJ1-2, reads GAGVSQSPSNKVTEKGKDVELRCDPISGHTALYWYRQSLGQGLEFLIYFQGNSAPDKSGLPSDRFSAERTGGSVSTLTIQRTQQEDSAVYLCASSLGRGNYGYTFGSGTRLTVV.

This clonotype showed up many times. This sequence joins TRBV4-3 and TRBJ2-7; perhaps D is TRBD1 or TRBD2 (5 bases each). V was trimmed by 0 bases and J by 5 bases, leaving 11 bases between them. Germline lookup yields CDR1 LGHNA and CDR2 YSLEER. This CDR3 contains 14 residues. CDR3: CASSQDLSGHEQYF. Here the CDR3 DNA reads TGCGCCAGCAGCCAAGATTTATCGGGGCACGAGCAGTACTTC.

In this sample, this clonotype turned up many times. The genes are TRBV5-1 and TRBJ2-3, with D tentatively TRBD2 (6 bases). This CDR3 is built from 15 residues. Germline values: CDR1 SGHRS, CDR2 YFSETQ. V gave up 0 bases and J gave up 0 bases, with 8 bases separating them. The CDR3 here is CASSLVAASTDTQYF. In DNA form, the CDR3 reads TGCGCCAGCAGCTTGGTAGCGGCTAGCACAGATACGCAGTATTTT.

This clonotype was recorded at least ten times. The chain carries TRBV5-1 and TRBJ2-6; D is unresolved. Between the trimmed V and J ends, which lost 0 bases and 9 bases, there was a span of 10 bases. CDR3 length equals 14 residues. Germline V CDR1 and CDR2: SGHRS, YFSETQ. CDR3 residues: CASSLVAASNVLTF. The DNA for the CDR3 is TGCGCCAGCAGCTTGGTGGCCGCTAGCAACGTCCTGACTTTC.

This clonotype was counted at least ten times. V usage is TRBV30 and J usage is TRBJ1-2, with unresolved D. Trimming pared 2 bases from V and 3 bases from J, leaving 19 bases between. The CDR3 length is 16 residues. The germline CDR1 and CDR2 sequences are GTSNPN and SVGIG (reference sequence). CDR3 sequence reads: CAWSPEEDGHDYGYTF. The CDR3 DNA follows: TGTGCCTGGAGTCCGGAGGAGGACGGTCATGACTATGGCTACACCTTC.